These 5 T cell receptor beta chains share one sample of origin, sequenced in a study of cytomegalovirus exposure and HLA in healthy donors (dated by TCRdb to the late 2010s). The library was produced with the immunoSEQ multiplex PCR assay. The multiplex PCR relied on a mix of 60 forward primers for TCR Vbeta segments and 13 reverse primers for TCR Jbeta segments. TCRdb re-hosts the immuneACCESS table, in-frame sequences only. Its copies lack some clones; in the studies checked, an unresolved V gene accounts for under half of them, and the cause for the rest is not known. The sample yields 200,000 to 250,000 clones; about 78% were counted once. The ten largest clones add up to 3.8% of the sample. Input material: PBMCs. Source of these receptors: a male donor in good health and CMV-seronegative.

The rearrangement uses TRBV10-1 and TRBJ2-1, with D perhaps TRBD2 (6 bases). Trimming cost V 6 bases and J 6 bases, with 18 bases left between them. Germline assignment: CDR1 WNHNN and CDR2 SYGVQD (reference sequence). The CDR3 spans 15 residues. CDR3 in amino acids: CASRVLRDSVNEQFF. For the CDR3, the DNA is TGCGCCAGCAGAGTCTTGCGGGACTCCGTCAATGAGCAGTTCTTC.

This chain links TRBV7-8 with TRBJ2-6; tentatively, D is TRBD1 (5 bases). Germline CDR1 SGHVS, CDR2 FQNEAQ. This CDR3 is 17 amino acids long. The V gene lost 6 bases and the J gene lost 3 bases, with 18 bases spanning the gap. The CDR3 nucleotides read TGTGCCAGCAGTCTCCGGCGCAGGGCTCTTGGGGCCAACGTCCTGACTTTC. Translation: CASSLRRRALGANVLTF.

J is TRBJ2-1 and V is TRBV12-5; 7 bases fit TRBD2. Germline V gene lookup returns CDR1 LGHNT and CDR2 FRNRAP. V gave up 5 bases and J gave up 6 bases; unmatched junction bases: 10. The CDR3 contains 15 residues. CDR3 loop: CASGGGAGAFNEQFF. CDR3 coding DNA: TGTGCTAGTGGTGGTGGCGCGGGAGCATTCAATGAGCAGTTCTTC. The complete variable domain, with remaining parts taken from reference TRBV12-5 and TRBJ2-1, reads DARVTQTPRHKVTEMGQEVTMRCQPILGHNTVFWYRQTMMQGLELLAYFRNRAPLDDSGMPKDRFSAEMPDATLATLKIQPSEPRDSAVYFCASGGGAGAFNEQFFGPGTRLTVL.

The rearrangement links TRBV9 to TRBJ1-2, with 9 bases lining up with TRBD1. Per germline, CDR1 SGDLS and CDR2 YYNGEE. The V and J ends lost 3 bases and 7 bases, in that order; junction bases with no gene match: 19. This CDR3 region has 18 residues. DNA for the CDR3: TGTGCCAGCAGCGCCCAGCAAGTTTTGACAGGGGGAAAGGGTGGCTACACCTTC. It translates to CASSAQQVLTGGKGGYTF.

The CDR3: CASSVEEGNPGAYEQYF. CDR3 in DNA: TGTGCCAGCAGCGTAGAGGAAGGAAATCCGGGGGCCTACGAGCAGTACTTC. This chain joins TRBV9 and TRBJ2-7; D possibly corresponds to TRBD2 (6 bases). CDR1 is SGDLS, CDR2 YYNGEE, per germline. Trimming shortened V by 0 bases and J by 2 bases, and 18 bases separated the two germline ends. This CDR3 has 17 amino acids.